This TCR beta chain was captured by sequencing in a study of T cell repertoires in cytomegalovirus infection. Study overall: HLA-C-restricted CMV epitopes, recently identified, and well-studied HLA-B-restricted ones were used by the study.

The CDR3 has 16 amino acids. Germline V CDR1 and CDR2: LGHNA, YNFKEQ. The trim removed 0 bases at V and 2 bases at J, leaving 4 bases unmatched. Each CDR3 protein is one row after TCRdb ran MiXCR on the reads. The sample shows about 830,000 distinct CDR3 sequences, 30% to 35% of them seen only once. Study results and caveats: CMV carriers having the relevant HLA were flagged by cumulative public TCR beta family frequency.

As concerns this clonotype: The antigen is undetermined.

The origin of this receptor is a human donor in good health (CMV status not recorded). Some clones in this sample may be carry-over from other donors' samples. The V call is TRBV4-2, the J call TRBJ2-1, with 7 positions matching TRBD2. Material: cultured CD8+ T cells from PBMCs, obtained from culture after CMV antigen stimulation. The CDR3 protein is CASSQEGGGTYNEQFF. In DNA, the CDR3 is TGTGCCAGCAGCCAAGAAGGCGGGGGAACCTACAATGAGCAGTTCTTC.